These T cell receptor beta chains were read from a single sample in a study of TIL therapy for anti-PD-1-resistant metastatic lung cancer. Repertoires were generated with immunoSEQ multiplex PCR, while TCRdb's copy carries only in-frame clones and drops some. The table includes around 15,000 clones, under 80% detected once. Material: blood, obtained at baseline. All receptors come from a person aged 25 to 80 with non-small cell lung cancer. The CDR3 runs from the conserved cysteine through the conserved F or W. The order of the fields is V gene, J gene, CDR3 protein.

v_call: TRBV7-9
j_call: TRBJ1-6
cdr3_aa: CASSLGGGLVHF

v_call: TRBV18
j_call: TRBJ1-1
cdr3_aa: CASSPGSSARDTEAFF

v_call: TRBV4-3
j_call: TRBJ2-3
cdr3_aa: CASSPSFTGGSTDTQYF

v_call: TRBV10-1
j_call: TRBJ2-6
cdr3_aa: CASSDGPLGSGANVLTF

v_call: TRBV7-9
j_call: TRBJ1-2
cdr3_aa: CASSLVAGIYGYTF

v_call: TRBV5-4
j_call: TRBJ1-2
cdr3_aa: CASSKEGSYGYTF

v_call: TRBV6-5
j_call: TRBJ2-3
cdr3_aa: CATLRGTDTQYF

v_call: TRBV5-6
j_call: TRBJ2-6
cdr3_aa: CASSRLPGQTSGANVLTF

v_call: TRBV9
j_call: TRBJ1-6
cdr3_aa: CASSPGTGFNSPLHF

v_call: TRBV2
j_call: TRBJ2-5
cdr3_aa: CASSPTRGGETQYF

v_call: TRBV6-4
j_call: TRBJ2-1
cdr3_aa: CASSVEGGGRNEQFF

v_call: TRBV19
j_call: TRBJ2-5
cdr3_aa: CASSIDDSGGLETQYF

v_call: TRBV9
j_call: TRBJ1-1
cdr3_aa: CAREQYRDRDTEAFF

v_call: TRBV29-1
j_call: TRBJ1-5
cdr3_aa: CSVGTGSNQPQHF

v_call: TRBV15
j_call: TRBJ2-3
cdr3_aa: CATSRGGDVNTQYF

v_call: TRBV5-1
j_call: TRBJ1-1
cdr3_aa: CASRRGQGYRTLTEAFF

v_call: TRBV7-3
j_call: TRBJ2-3
cdr3_aa: CASRSHGTDTQYF

v_call: TRBV7-3
j_call: TRBJ1-6
cdr3_aa: CASSLIESSPLHF

v_call: TRBV5-1
j_call: TRBJ2-3
cdr3_aa: CASSHSSGTDTQYF

v_call: TRBV2
j_call: TRBJ1-6
cdr3_aa: CASSNFGQFNSPLHF

v_call: TRBV27
j_call: TRBJ2-1
cdr3_aa: CASSPGTGRNNEQFF

v_call: TRBV10-3
j_call: TRBJ2-3
cdr3_aa: CAISYTDTQYF

v_call: TRBV6-4
j_call: TRBJ1-3
cdr3_aa: CASSEVGSGGSGNTIYF

v_call: TRBV27
j_call: TRBJ2-4
cdr3_aa: CASSTFSGGEAKNIQYF

v_call: TRBV10-2
j_call: TRBJ2-1
cdr3_aa: CASRIAGGQNEQFF

v_call: TRBV2
j_call: TRBJ1-5
cdr3_aa: CASSLGTTGGIQPQHF

v_call: TRBV9
j_call: TRBJ1-1
cdr3_aa: CASSVDTGGHTEAFF

v_call: TRBV2
j_call: TRBJ1-6
cdr3_aa: CASSGTGTGLSPLHF

v_call: TRBV9
j_call: TRBJ1-4
cdr3_aa: CASSVGGHNEKLFF

v_call: TRBV28
j_call: TRBJ2-7
cdr3_aa: CASSLNMGLYEQYF

v_call: TRBV7-2
j_call: TRBJ2-1
cdr3_aa: CASSLVTSRNNEQFF

v_call: TRBV19
j_call: TRBJ2-5
cdr3_aa: CASNQGRQETQYF

v_call: TRBV5-4
j_call: TRBJ2-3
cdr3_aa: CASSLVWGAGTDTQYF

v_call: TRBV29-1
j_call: TRBJ2-2
cdr3_aa: CSVPSSGELFF

v_call: TRBV9
j_call: TRBJ2-1
cdr3_aa: CASSATTGLGEQFF

v_call: TRBV6-1
j_call: TRBJ2-5
cdr3_aa: CASSEEPGNQETQYF

v_call: TRBV2
j_call: TRBJ2-7
cdr3_aa: CASSTREDRVDFYEQYF

v_call: TRBV27
j_call: TRBJ2-7
cdr3_aa: CASTGLAGSSEQYF

v_call: TRBV14
j_call: TRBJ1-5
cdr3_aa: CASSPRGEEQPQHF

v_call: TRBV5-1
j_call: TRBJ1-1
cdr3_aa: CASSEQGRGTEAFF

v_call: TRBV11-3
j_call: TRBJ2-7
cdr3_aa: CASSLRSHEQYF